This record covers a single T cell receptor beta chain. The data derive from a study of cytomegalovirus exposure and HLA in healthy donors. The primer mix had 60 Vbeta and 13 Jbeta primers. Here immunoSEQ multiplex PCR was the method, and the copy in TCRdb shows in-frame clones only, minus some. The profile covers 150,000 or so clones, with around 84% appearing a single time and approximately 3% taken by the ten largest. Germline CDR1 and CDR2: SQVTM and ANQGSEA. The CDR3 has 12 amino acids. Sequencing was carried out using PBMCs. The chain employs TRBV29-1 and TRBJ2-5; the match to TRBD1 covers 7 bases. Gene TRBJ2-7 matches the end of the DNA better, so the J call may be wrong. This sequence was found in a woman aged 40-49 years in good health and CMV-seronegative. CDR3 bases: TGCAGCGCTAGGACAGGTCCCTACGAGCAGTACTTC. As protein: CSARTGPYEQYF.